This T cell receptor beta chain was identified in a study of liver allograft versus peripheral blood T cells. Study-wide context: Graft-liver T cell receptor repertoires were compared against recipient peripheral blood repertoires. Regarding the study as a whole: Reports indicated that T cell receptor repertoires inside liver allografts differed from those in peripheral blood.

The length of the CDR3 is 11 residues. The V gene lost 3 bases and the J gene lost 10 bases, with 9 bases spanning the gap. Germline CDR1 reads MNHNS; CDR2 reads SASEGT. TCRdb called the reads again in MiXCR, with one record for every CDR3 protein. The sample consists of 10,000 to 15,000 distinct CDR3 sequences, approximately 30% of them appearing once. This clonotype is categorized as medium-sized (0.01 to 0.1%). Its antigen is unknown. This chain connects TRBV6-1 to TRBJ1-1; D is uncertain. This sequence was found in a human patient who had a liver transplant. Some T cells may have originated in the graft donor. CDR3 region: CASSEGVRAFF. Here the CDR3 DNA reads TGTGCCAGCAGTGAGGGTGTTAGAGCTTTCTTT.